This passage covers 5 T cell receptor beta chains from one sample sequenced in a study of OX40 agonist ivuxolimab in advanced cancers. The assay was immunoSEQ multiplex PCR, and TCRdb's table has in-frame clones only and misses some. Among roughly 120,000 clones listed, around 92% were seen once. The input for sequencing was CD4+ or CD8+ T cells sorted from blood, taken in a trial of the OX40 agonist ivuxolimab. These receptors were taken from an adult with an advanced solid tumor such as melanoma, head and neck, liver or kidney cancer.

This CDR3 is CASSLRGTETQYF. Written as DNA, the CDR3 is TGTGCCAGCAGCTTAAGAGGAACAGAGACCCAGTACTTC. The V gene is TRBV11-3, the J gene TRBJ2-5; D is uncertain. Trimming took off 2 bases at V and 4 bases at J, with 8 bases between the two ends. CDR1 SGHNT and CDR2 YENEEA come from the germline V gene. There are 13 residues in the CDR3.

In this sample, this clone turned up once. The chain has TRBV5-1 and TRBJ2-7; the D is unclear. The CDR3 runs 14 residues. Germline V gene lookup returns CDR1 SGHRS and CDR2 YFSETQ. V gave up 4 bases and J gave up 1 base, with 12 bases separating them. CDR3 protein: CASSPRAPSYEQYF. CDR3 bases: TGCGCCAGCAGCCCTCGGGCACCGTCCTACGAGCAGTACTTC.

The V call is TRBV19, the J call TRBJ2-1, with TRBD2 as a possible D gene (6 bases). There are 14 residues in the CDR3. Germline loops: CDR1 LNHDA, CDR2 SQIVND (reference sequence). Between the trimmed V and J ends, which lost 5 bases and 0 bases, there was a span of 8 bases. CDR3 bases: TGTGCCAGTAGTGCGGGGTCCTCCTACAATGAGCAGTTCTTC. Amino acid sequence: CASSAGSSYNEQFF.

The CDR3 nucleotides are TGTGCCAGCTCAGCGGATCGGGGGACCTACGAGCAGTACTTC. Translation gives CASSADRGTYEQYF. The V and J genes are TRBV18 and TRBJ2-7; a possible D gene is TRBD2 (6 bases). CDR3 length: 14 amino acids. The V end was cut by 5 bases, the J end by 2 bases, with 13 bases between. Germline values: CDR1 KGHSH, CDR2 LQKENI.

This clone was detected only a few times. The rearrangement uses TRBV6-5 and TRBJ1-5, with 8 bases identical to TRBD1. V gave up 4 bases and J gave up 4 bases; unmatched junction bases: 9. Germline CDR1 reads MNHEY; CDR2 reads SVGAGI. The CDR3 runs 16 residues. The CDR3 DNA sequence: TGTGCCAGCAGTTCCGGACAGGGAGGATTTAATCAGCCCCAGCATTTT. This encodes CASSSGQGGFNQPQHF.